The clone carrying this T cell receptor (beta chain) was recorded many times. As yet, its antigen is unknown. The data derive from a study of T cells in Graves' hyperthyroidism and ophthalmopathy. Whole-study results and caveats: The model predicted ophthalmopathy a median approximately 6.3 months before onset. Peripheral blood also featured most of the thyroid clonotypes expanded above 0.001.

Amplified TCR beta CDR3 regions derived from RNA transcripts. The HTBI primer set served for first-round RT-PCR of the TCR CDR3. TCRdb re-called the multiplex PCR reads with MiXCR, one entry per CDR3 protein. There are 540,000 or so distinct CDR3 sequences in the sample; 35% to 55% occur only once, and 15% to 20% lies in the top ten. Trimming removed 0 bases at V and 1 base at J, with 6 bases between. The CDR3 consists of 13 residues. The germline V gene encodes CDR1 DFQATT and CDR2 SNEGSKA (reference sequence). Uncontrolled infection, other autoimmune disease, pregnancy or lactation disqualified patients from enrolment.

Source material: peripheral blood or thyroid tissue (not recorded which). The rearrangement links TRBV20-1 to TRBJ2-5; D remains unclear. This TCR was sampled from an adult woman with Graves' disease, either hyperthyroidism or ophthalmopathy (not recorded which). CDR3 nucleotides: TGCAGTGCTAGAGACGATTCCCAAGAGACCCAGTACTTC. Residues: CSARDDSQETQYF.